The 25 T cell receptor beta chains reported below all come from one sample, sequenced in a study of sequential checkpoint blockade in melanoma. Documented treatment: randomized to nivolumab then ipilimumab (arm A) or the reverse (arm B). Clones were read by immunoSEQ multiplex PCR, and TCRdb kept only the in-frame ones, dropping some. The repertoire holds over 10,000 clones, with just over 60% as singletons. The sequencing used CD8+ T cells sorted from blood (inferred from file names), collected from a patient given nivolumab and ipilimumab in sequence. The receptors originated from a human donor with melanoma.

The chain combines TRBV21-1 with TRBJ1-3; TRBD1 reflects the table's D call only, with no check against the DNA. TRBV21-1 is reported as a pseudogene. The CDR3 spans 17 residues. The chain's CDR3 is CASSNRTGEYSGNTIYF. The CDR3 DNA sequence: TGTGCCAGCAGCAATAGGACAGGGGAATACTCTGGAAACACCATATATTTT.

The gene calls are TRBV2 and TRBJ1-5, with D possibly matching TRBD1 (5 bases). Germline V lookup: CDR1 SNHLY, CDR2 FYNNEI. The CDR3 runs to 15 residues. The V end was cut by 7 bases, the J end by 2 bases, with 15 bases between. The CDR3 coding sequence is TGTGCCAGCATGCCCCGGGGGGTTCGCAATCAGCCCCAGCATTTT. It codes for CASMPRGVRNQPQHF.

The table lists this clone with a few counts. This chain uses TRBV6-1 with TRBJ2-4; 9 nucleotides match TRBD1. The germline V gene has CDR1 MNHNS and CDR2 SASEGT. The CDR3 sequence is 14 residues long. Germline trimming cut 4 bases from V and 5 bases from J; bases unmatched to any gene: 3. Here the CDR3 reads CASSVGTGQNIQYF. The CDR3 bases are TGTGCCAGCAGTGTCGGGACAGGGCAAAACATTCAGTACTTC.

J is TRBJ2-5 and V is TRBV16; TRBD2 might be the D (5 bases). Germline V gives CDR1 KGHSY, CDR2 FQNENV. Trimming took 2 bases from V and 11 from J, leaving 12 bases between them. The CDR3 is 12 residues long. The CDR3 bases are TGTGCCAGCAGCCAAGTAGTGGGAGAGCAGTACTTC. Translation: CASSQVVGEQYF.

Comment on this clone: A junction end diverges from the germline sequence, so it may reflect a read error. The chain couples TRBV7-7 to TRBJ2-2; maybe TRBD1 (6 bases). Looked up from germline, CDR1 is SSHAT and CDR2 is FNYEAQ (reference sequence). This CDR3 region has 16 residues. CDR3 in amino acids: CASSPDPVGASGELFF. CDR3 coding DNA: TGTGCTAGCAGCCCGGACCCGGTGGGGGCAAGTGGGGAGCTGTTTTTT.

This chain connects TRBV5-6 to TRBJ1-2; no reliable D call. This CDR3 has 14 residues. Trimming stripped 4 bases from V and 0 bases from J, with 10 bases between. The germline V gene encodes CDR1 SGHDT and CDR2 YYEEEE. The CDR3 loop is CASSRRLSNYGYTF. The DNA for the CDR3 is TGTGCCAGCAGCAGGAGATTGTCTAACTATGGCTACACCTTC.

This chain joins TRBV5-4 and TRBJ1-3, with 7 bases matching TRBD1. CDR1 and CDR2 from the germline V gene are SGHNT and YYREEE (reference sequence). V trimming: 4 bases; J trimming: 2 bases; junction bases outside the gene matches: 3. This CDR3 has 14 amino acids. CDR3 bases: TGTGCCAGCAGCAACAGGGGAGCTGGAAACACCATATATTTT. This translates into CASSNRGAGNTIYF. Full variable domain (rest looked up from reference TRBV5-4 and TRBJ1-3): ETGVTQSPTHLIKTRGQQVTLRCSSQSGHNTVSWYQQALGQGPQFIFQYYREEENGRGNFPPRFSGLQFPNYSSELNVNALELDDSALYLCASSNRGAGNTIYFGEGSWLTVV.

The chain uses TRBV6-6 and TRBJ2-1, with D tentatively TRBD1 (7 bases). The CDR3 has 14 residues. Germline CDR1 and CDR2: MNHNY and SVGAGI (reference sequence). V was shortened by 5 bases and J by 8 bases, with 16 bases between the two germline ends. The CDR3 DNA is TGTGCCAGCAGTACCCCCGACAGGGAGGATGAGCAGTTCTTC. Translation: CASSTPDREDEQFF.

This chain joins TRBV7-9 and TRBJ2-7, with 7 bases aligning to TRBD1. After removal of 5 bases from V and 6 bases from J, the junction contained 16 bases not matched to a gene. The CDR3 extends over 16 amino acids. Germline CDR1 is SEHNR and CDR2 is FQNEAQ (reference sequence). The CDR3 protein is CASSPASGGRDSEQYF. The CDR3 coding sequence is TGTGCCAGCAGCCCGGCCTCAGGGGGAAGGGACAGCGAGCAGTACTTC.

In the case of this clone: The sample holds other DNA sequences that translate to the same CDR3. This chain connects TRBV28 to TRBJ1-5; D may be TRBD1 (5 bases). V was trimmed by 6 bases and J by 10 bases, leaving 22 bases between them. Germline CDR1 is MDHEN and CDR2 is SYDVKM. The CDR3 has 15 amino acids. Here the CDR3 DNA reads TGTGCCAGCAGCAGCGACAGAAGGGTAGACTTTCCCCAGCATTTT. Protein sequence: CASSSDRRVDFPQHF.

The chain carries TRBV2 and TRBJ2-2, with 9 nucleotides matching TRBD1. V lost 6 bases and J lost 3; bases outside the gene matches: 5. This CDR3 contains 15 residues. Germline V lookup: CDR1 SNHLY, CDR2 FYNNEI. CDR3 in DNA: TGTGCCAGCAGCACACAGGGGGCCCACACCGGGGAGCTGTTTTTT. This codes for CASSTQGAHTGELFF.

This clone turned up a few times. The chain joins TRBV12-5 to TRBJ1-4; tentatively, D is TRBD1 (6 bases). The CDR3 has 20 amino acids. Trimming left V 1 base short and J 7 bases short, with 28 bases between. The germline V gene encodes CDR1 LGHNT and CDR2 FRNRAP. CDR3 DNA: TGTGCTAGTGGTTTGGCACTATCAACGTGGGGGGGCGCGACGATTGAAAAACTGTTTTTT. Translation: CASGLALSTWGGATIEKLFF.

This clone was observed a few times. The chain is built from TRBV9 and TRBJ2-2, with unresolved D. Trimming stripped 4 bases from V and 6 bases from J, with 7 bases between. The CDR3 runs to 12 residues. The germline V gene has CDR1 SGDLS and CDR2 YYNGEE. The CDR3: CASSLRAGELFF. The CDR3 bases are TGTGCCAGCAGCCTCCGAGCCGGGGAGCTGTTTTTT.

The rearrangement joins TRBV7-6 to TRBJ2-7; D might be TRBD1 (6 bases). This CDR3 is built from 15 residues. Germline V gives CDR1 SGHVS, CDR2 FNYEAQ. V gave up 2 bases and J gave up 2 bases, with 13 bases separating them. CDR3: CASSLLVNRAYEQYF. The CDR3 region has the DNA TGTGCCAGCAGCTTACTTGTGAACAGGGCCTACGAGCAGTACTTC. The variable domain in full, with the rest retrieved from reference TRBV7-6 and TRBJ2-7, is GAGVSQSPRYKVTKRGQDVALRCDPISGHVSLYWYRQALGQGPEFLTYFNYEAQQDKSGLPNDRFSAERPEGSISTLTIQRTEQRDSAMYRCASSLLVNRAYEQYFGPGTRLTVT.

This clone was seen a handful of times. The rearrangement joins TRBV9 to TRBJ2-7; D not resolved. V lost 0 bases to trimming and J lost 4 bases, with 8 bases between them. The CDR3 totals 13 residues. The germline V gene has CDR1 SGDLS and CDR2 YYNGEE. DNA for the CDR3: TGTGCCAGCAGCGTAGTTTCCGGGTACGAGCAGTACTTC. This sequence encodes CASSVVSGYEQYF. The whole variable domain, remainder taken from reference TRBV9 and TRBJ2-7, is DSGVTQTPKHLITATGQRVTLRCSPRSGDLSVYWYQQSLDQGLQFLIQYYNGEERAKGNILERFSAQQFPDLHSELNLSSLELGDSALYFCASSVVSGYEQYFGPGTRLTVT.

This clone is medium-sized. The J gene is TRBJ2-1, the V gene TRBV7-9, with 12 bases identical to TRBD1. This CDR3 comprises 14 residues. V lost 3 bases and J lost 15; bases outside the gene matches: 9. Germline V gene data show CDR1 as SEHNR and CDR2 as FQNEAQ (reference sequence). Here the CDR3 DNA reads TGTGCCAGCAGCTTCCGGGACAGGGGGCCCGAGACGTTCTTC. It is translated as CASSFRDRGPETFF. Complete variable domain (other parts from reference TRBV7-9 and TRBJ2-1): DTGVSQNPRHKITKRGQNVTFRCDPISEHNRLYWYRQTLGQGPEFLTYFQNEAQLEKSRLLSDRFSAERPKGSFSTLEIQRTEQGDSAMYLCASSFRDRGPETFFGPGTRLTVL.

The J gene is TRBJ2-4, the V gene TRBV2, with TRBD2 matching 11 bases. The trim removed 3 bases at V and 0 bases at J, leaving 7 bases unmatched. Germline V lookup: CDR1 SNHLY, CDR2 FYNNEI. The CDR3 loop spans 18 amino acids. The chain's CDR3 is CASSEAGLAVIAKNIQYF. The CDR3, as DNA: TGTGCCAGCAGTGAGGCGGGACTAGCGGTCATAGCCAAAAACATTCAGTACTTC.

By proportion, this clone is medium-sized. This chain joins TRBV19 and TRBJ2-7; TRBD2 matches at 10 bases. The ends lost 5 bases at V and 0 bases at J; junction bases unmatched: 4. This CDR3 is 15 amino acids long. The V gene's germline CDR1 is LNHDA and CDR2 SQIVND (reference sequence). CDR3 nucleotides: TGTGCCAGTAGTCCGGGACTAGCGAGCTCCTACGAGCAGTACTTC. It translates to CASSPGLASSYEQYF. Variable domain in full (rest from reference TRBV19 and TRBJ2-7): DGGITQSPKYLFRKEGQNVTLSCEQNLNHDAMYWYRQDPGQGLRLIYYSQIVNDFQKGDIAEGYSVSREKKESFPLTVTSAQKNPTAFYLCASSPGLASSYEQYFGPGTRLTVT.

On this clone itself: Compared with germline, one end of the junction differs, possibly owing to a read error. V usage is TRBV7-2 and J usage is TRBJ1-1; 12 bases line up with TRBD1. CDR3 length: 14 amino acids. Germline CDR1 is SGHTA and CDR2 is FQGNSA. CDR3 protein: CASSSTPGTGGFLF. Here the CDR3 DNA reads TGTGCCAGCAGCTCGACCCCCGGGACAGGGGGCTTCCTCTTT.

The chain uses TRBV27 and TRBJ2-3; the D is unclear. Per germline, CDR1 MNHEY and CDR2 SMNVEV (reference sequence). This CDR3 has 13 amino acids. V was shortened by 2 bases and J by 6 bases, with 9 bases between the two germline ends. CDR3 residues: CASSLNARDTQYF. For the CDR3, the DNA is TGTGCCAGCAGTTTAAACGCCAGGGATACGCAGTATTTT.

The chain links TRBV6-1 to TRBJ2-7; 7 bases match TRBD2. This CDR3 comprises 15 residues. V was pared by 0 bases and J by 3 bases, with 5 bases of the junction left unmatched. Germline V gene lookup returns CDR1 MNHNS and CDR2 SASEGT. As DNA, the CDR3 is TGTGCCAGCAGTGAAGCGGGAGGGCAGGGCTACGAGCAGTACTTC. Its protein product is CASSEAGGQGYEQYF.

This rearrangement joins TRBV10-3 to TRBJ2-1; 7 bases map to TRBD2. J was trimmed by 6 bases and V by 5 bases; bases with no gene match: 16. CDR1 and CDR2 (germline): ENHRY, SYGVKD. The length of the CDR3 is 17 residues. The CDR3 loop reads CAISYSPRTSGSNEQFF. In DNA form, the CDR3 reads TGTGCCATCAGTTATTCACCTCGGACTAGTGGGAGCAATGAGCAGTTCTTC.

The J gene is TRBJ1-2, the V gene TRBV29-1; weak D call: TRBD1 (6 bases). V was trimmed by 4 bases and J by 2 bases, leaving 17 bases between them. Germline V gene lookup returns CDR1 SQVTM and CDR2 ANQGSEA. This CDR3 region has 15 residues. Here the CDR3 DNA reads TGCAGCGTTGGAGGGTGGACAGATACCAACTATGGCTACACCTTC. Its translation: CSVGGWTDTNYGYTF.

This chain uses TRBV7-9 with TRBJ2-3, with D tentatively TRBD2 (6 bases). This CDR3 region has 14 residues. V lost 8 bases to trimming and J lost 1 base, with 13 bases between them. Germline CDR1 is SEHNR and CDR2 is FQNEAQ (reference sequence). CDR3 in amino acids: CASGAGLRTDTQYF. CDR3 in DNA: TGTGCCAGCGGGGCGGGGCTTCGCACAGATACGCAGTATTTT.

J is TRBJ1-1 and V is TRBV4-1; possible D gene TRBD1, 6 bases. The CDR3 is 19 residues long. Germline assignment: CDR1 MGHRA and CDR2 YSYEKL. With 0 bases removed from V and 5 bases from J, the gap between germline ends came to 25 bases. CDR3 DNA sequence: TGCGCCAGCAGCCAAGATCCGGAGTCAGGGGCGCCCCGTTTAACTGAAGCTTTCTTT. Translated: CASSQDPESGAPRLTEAFF.